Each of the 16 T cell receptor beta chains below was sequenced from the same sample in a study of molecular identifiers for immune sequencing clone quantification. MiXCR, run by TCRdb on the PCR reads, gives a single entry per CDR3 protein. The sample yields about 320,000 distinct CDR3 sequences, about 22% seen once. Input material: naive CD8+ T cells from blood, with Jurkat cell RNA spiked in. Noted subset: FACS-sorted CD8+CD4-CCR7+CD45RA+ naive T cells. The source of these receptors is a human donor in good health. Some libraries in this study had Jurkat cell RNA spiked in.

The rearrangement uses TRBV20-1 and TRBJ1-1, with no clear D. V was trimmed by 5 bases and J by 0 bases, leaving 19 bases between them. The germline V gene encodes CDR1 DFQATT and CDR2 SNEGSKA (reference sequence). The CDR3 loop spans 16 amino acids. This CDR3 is CSAGGSVEKMNTEAFF. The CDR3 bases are TGCAGTGCTGGAGGGTCAGTCGAGAAGATGAACACTGAAGCTTTCTTT.

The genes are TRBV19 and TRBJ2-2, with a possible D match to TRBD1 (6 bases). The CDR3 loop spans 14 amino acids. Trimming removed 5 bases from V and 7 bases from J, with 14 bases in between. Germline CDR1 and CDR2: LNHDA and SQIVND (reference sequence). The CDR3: CASSWGLGIGELFF. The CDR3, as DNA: TGTGCCAGTAGTTGGGGGCTGGGGATCGGGGAGCTGTTTTTT. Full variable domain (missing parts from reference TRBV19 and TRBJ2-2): DGGITQSPKYLFRKEGQNVTLSCEQNLNHDAMYWYRQDPGQGLRLIYYSQIVNDFQKGDIAEGYSVSREKKESFPLTVTSAQKNPTAFYLCASSWGLGIGELFFGEGSRLTVL.

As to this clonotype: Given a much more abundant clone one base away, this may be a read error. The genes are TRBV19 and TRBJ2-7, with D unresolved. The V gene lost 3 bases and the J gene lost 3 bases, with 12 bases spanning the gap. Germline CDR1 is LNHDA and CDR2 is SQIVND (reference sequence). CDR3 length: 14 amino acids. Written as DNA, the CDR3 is TGTGCCAGTAGTATCGAGACCCCAAGCTACGAGCAGTACTTC. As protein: CASSIETPSYEQYF.

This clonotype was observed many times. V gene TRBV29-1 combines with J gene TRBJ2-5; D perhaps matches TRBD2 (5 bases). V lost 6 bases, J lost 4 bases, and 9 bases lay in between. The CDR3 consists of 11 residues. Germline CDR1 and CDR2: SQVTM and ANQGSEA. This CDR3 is CSVRTGETQYF. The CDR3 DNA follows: TGCAGCGTCAGGACTGGAGAGACCCAGTACTTC.

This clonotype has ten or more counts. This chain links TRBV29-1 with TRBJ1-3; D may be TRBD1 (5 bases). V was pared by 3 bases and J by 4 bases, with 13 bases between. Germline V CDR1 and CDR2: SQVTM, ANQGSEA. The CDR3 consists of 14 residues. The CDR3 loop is CSVEQGDPGNTIYF. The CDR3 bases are TGCAGCGTTGAGCAGGGAGACCCAGGAAACACCATATATTTT.

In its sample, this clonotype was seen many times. The CDR3 DNA follows: TGTGCCAGCAGCGAACCTAGCGGGGTGACCGGGGAGCTGTTTTTT. Translation gives CASSEPSGVTGELFF. The chain employs TRBV7-9 and TRBJ2-2, with 9 nucleotides matching TRBD2. In germline, CDR1 is SEHNR, CDR2 FQNEAQ (reference sequence). CDR3 length: 15 amino acids. V lost 5 bases, J lost 5 bases, and 6 bases stayed unmatched.

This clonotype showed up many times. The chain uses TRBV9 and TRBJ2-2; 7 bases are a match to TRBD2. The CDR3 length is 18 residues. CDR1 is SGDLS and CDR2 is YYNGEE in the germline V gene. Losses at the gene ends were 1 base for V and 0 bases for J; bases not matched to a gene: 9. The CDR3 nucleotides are TGTGCCAGCAGCGTAAAACAGCGGGGCCATGCGAACACCGGGGAGCTGTTTTTT. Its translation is CASSVKQRGHANTGELFF.

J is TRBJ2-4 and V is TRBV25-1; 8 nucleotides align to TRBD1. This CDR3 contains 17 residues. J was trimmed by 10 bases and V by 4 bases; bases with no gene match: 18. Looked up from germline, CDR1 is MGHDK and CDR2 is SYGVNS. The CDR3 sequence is CASSVLPRGQDRAIQYF. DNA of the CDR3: TGTGCCAGCAGTGTTCTACCCAGGGGCCAGGACAGGGCGATTCAGTACTTC.

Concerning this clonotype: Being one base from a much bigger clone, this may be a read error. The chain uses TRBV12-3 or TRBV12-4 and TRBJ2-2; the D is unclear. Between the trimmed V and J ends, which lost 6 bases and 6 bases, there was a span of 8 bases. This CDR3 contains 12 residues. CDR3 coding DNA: TGTGCCAGCAGGCCGGATGCCGGGGAGCTGTTTTTT. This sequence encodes CASRPDAGELFF.

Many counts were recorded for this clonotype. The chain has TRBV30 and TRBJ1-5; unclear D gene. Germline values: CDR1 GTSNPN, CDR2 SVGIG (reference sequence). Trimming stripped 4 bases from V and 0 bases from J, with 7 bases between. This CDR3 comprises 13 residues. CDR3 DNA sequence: TGTGCCTGGAACGAGGTTAGCAATCAGCCCCAGCATTTT. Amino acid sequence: CAWNEVSNQPQHF.

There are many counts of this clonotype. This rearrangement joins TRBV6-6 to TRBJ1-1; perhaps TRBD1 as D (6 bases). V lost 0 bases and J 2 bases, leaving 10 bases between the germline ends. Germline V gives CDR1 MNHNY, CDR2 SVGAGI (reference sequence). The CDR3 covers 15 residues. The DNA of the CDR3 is TGTGCCAGCAGTTACTCCCCCGGGGGCAACACTGAAGCTTTCTTT. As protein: CASSYSPGGNTEAFF.

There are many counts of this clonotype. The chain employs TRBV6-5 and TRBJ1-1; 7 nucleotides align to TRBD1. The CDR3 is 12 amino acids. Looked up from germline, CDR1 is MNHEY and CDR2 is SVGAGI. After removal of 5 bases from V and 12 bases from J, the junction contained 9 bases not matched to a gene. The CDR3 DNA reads TGTGCCAGCAGTCCCCCGGGACAGCAAACTTTCTTT. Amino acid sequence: CASSPPGQQTFF.

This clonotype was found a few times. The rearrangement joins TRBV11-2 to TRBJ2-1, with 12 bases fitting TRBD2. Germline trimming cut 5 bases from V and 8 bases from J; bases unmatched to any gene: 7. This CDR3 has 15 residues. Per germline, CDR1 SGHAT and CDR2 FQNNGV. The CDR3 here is CASSALAGGLDEQFF. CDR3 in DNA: TGTGCCAGCAGCGCCCTAGCGGGGGGGTTAGATGAGCAGTTCTTC.

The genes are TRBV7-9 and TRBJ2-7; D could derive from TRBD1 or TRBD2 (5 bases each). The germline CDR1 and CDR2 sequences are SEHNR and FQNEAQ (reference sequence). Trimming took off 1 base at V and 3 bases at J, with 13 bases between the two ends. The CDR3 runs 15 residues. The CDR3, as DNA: TGTGCCAGCAGCTTAGTTTCGGGACCCTACTACGAGCAGTACTTC. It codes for CASSLVSGPYYEQYF.

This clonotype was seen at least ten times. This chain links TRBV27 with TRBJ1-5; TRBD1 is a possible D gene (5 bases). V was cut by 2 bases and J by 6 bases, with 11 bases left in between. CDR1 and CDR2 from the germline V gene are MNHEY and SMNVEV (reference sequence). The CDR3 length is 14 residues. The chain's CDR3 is CASSLKGQGQPQHF. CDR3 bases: TGTGCCAGCAGTTTAAAGGGGCAGGGTCAGCCCCAGCATTTT.

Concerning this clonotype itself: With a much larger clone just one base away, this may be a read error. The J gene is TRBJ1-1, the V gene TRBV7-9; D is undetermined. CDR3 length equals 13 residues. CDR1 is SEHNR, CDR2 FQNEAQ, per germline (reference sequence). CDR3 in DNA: TGTGCCAGCAGCTTAGGTGGCACCGCTGAAGCTTCCTTT. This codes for CASSLGGTAEASF.